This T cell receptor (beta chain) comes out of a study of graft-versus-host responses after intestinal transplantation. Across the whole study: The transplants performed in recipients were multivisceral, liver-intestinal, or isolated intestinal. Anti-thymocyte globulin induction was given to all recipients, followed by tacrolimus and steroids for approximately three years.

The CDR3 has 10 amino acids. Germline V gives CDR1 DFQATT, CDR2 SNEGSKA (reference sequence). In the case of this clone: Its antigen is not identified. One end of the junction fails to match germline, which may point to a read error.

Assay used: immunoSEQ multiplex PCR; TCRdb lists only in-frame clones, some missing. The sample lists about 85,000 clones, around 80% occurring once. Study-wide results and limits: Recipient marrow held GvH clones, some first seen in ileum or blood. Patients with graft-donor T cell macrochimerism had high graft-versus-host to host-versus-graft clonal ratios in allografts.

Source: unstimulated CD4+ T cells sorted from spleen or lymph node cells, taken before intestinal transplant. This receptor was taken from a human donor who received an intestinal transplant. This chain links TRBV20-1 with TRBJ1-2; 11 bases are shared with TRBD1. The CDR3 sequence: CSARDRGQAF. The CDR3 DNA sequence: TGCAGTGCTAGGGACAGGGGGCAAGCCTTC.